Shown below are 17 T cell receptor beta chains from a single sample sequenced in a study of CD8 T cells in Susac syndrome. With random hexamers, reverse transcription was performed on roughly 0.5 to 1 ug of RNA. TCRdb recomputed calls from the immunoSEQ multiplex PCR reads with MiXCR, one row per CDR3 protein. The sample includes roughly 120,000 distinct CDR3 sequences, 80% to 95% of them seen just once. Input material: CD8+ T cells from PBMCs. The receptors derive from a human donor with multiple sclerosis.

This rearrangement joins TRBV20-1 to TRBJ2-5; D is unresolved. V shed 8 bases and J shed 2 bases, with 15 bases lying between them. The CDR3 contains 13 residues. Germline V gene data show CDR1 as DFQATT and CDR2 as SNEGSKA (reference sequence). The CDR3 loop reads CSSTVGRQETQYF. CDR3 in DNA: TGCAGTTCGACGGTCGGCAGGCAAGAGACCCAGTACTTC.

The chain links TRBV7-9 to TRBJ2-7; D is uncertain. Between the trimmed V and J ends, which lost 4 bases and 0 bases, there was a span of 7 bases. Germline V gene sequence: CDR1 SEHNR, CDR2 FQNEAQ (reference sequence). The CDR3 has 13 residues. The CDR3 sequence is CASSSLDSYEQYF. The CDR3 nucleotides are TGTGCCAGCAGCTCCCTGGACTCCTACGAGCAGTACTTC.

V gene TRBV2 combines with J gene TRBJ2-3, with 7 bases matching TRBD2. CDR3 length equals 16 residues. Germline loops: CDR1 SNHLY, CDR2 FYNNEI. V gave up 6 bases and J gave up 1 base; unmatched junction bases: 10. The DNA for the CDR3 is TGTGCCAGCAGGCGGAGCGGGGTTTCGGGCACAGATACGCAGTATTTT. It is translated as CASRRSGVSGTDTQYF. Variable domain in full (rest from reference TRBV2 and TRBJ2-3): EPEVTQTPSHQVTQMGQEVILRCVPISNHLYFYWYRQILGQKVEFLVSFYNNEISEKSEIFDDQFSVERPDGSNFTLKIRSTKLEDSAMYFCASRRSGVSGTDTQYFGPGTRLTVL.

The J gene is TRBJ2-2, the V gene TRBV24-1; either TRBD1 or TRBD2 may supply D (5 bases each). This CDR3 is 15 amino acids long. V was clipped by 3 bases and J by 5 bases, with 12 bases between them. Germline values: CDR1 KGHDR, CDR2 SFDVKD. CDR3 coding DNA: TGTGCCACCAGTGATGTGGGGCGCGGGACCGGGGAGCTGTTTTTT. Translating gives CATSDVGRGTGELFF.

The CDR3, as DNA: TGTGCCAGCAGTGAGGGGTCCTACAATGAGCAGTTCTTC. The encoded protein is CASSEGSYNEQFF. This chain links TRBV7-9 with TRBJ2-1; D is perhaps TRBD1 or TRBD2 (5 bases each). This CDR3 is 13 amino acids long. Deletions cut 6 bases from V and 1 base from J, with 7 bases between. CDR1 is SEHNR and CDR2 is FQNEAQ in the germline V gene (reference sequence).

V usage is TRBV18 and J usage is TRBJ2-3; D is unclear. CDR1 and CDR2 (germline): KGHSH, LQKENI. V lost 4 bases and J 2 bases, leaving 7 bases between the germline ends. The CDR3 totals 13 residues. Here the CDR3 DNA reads TGTGCCAGCTCACACACTCCCACAGATACGCAGTATTTT. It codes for CASSHTPTDTQYF.

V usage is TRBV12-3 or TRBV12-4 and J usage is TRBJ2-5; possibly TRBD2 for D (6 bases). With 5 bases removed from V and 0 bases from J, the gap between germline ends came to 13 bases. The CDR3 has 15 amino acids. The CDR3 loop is CASSAPASDQETQYF. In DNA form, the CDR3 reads TGTGCCAGCAGTGCGCCGGCTAGCGACCAAGAGACCCAGTACTTC.

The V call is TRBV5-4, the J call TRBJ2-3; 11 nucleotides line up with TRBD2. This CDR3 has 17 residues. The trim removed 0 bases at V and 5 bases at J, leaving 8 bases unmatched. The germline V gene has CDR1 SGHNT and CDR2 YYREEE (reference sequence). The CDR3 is CASSLATSGSWVDTQYF. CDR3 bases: TGTGCCAGCAGCTTGGCTACTAGCGGGAGTTGGGTAGATACGCAGTATTTT.

In DNA, the CDR3 is TGTGCCAGCAGTCTAACACAGGGGGCGGGGGAGCAGTACGTC. Its translation is CASSLTQGAGEQYV. The chain links TRBV6-5 to TRBJ2-7, with 9 bases that match TRBD1. The CDR3 sequence is 14 residues long. Germline V CDR1 and CDR2: MNHEY, SVGAGI. V lost 5 bases and J lost 7; bases outside the gene matches: 9.

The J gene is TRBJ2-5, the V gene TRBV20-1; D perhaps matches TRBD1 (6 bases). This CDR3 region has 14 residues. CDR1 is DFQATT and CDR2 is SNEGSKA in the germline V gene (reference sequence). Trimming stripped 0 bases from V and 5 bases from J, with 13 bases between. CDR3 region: CSARDIQGVETQYF. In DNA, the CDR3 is TGCAGTGCTAGAGATATACAGGGCGTGGAGACCCAGTACTTC.

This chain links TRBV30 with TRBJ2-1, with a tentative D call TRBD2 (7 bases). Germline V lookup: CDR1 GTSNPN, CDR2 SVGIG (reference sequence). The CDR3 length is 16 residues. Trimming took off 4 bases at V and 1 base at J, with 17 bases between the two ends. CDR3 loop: CAWIVGGRYSYNEQFF. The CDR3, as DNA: TGTGCCTGGATAGTCGGGGGGCGATATTCCTACAATGAGCAGTTCTTC.

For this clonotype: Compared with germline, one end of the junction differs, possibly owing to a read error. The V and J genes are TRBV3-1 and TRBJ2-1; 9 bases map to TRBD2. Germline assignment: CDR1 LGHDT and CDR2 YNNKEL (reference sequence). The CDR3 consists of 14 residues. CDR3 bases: TGTGCCAGCAGCCGCGGGAGGGCCTACGATGAGCAGTTCTTC. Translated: CASSRGRAYDEQFF.

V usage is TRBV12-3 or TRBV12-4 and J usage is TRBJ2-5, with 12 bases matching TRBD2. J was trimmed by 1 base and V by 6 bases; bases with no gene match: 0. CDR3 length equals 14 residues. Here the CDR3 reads CASRTSGSQETQYF. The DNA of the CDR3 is TGTGCCAGCAGGACTAGCGGGAGCCAAGAGACCCAGTACTTC.

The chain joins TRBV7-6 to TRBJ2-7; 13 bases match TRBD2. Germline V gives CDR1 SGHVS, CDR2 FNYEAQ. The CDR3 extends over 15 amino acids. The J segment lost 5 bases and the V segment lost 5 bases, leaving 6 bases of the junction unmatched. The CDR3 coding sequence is TGTGCCAGCAGCCCGAGACTAGCGGGAGGTCACGAGCAGTACGTC. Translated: CASSPRLAGGHEQYV.

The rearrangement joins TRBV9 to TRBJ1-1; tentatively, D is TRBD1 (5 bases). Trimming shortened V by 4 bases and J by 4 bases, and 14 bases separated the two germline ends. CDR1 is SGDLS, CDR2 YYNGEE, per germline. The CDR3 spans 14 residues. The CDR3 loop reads CASSPLFQGTEAFF. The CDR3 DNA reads TGTGCCAGCAGCCCCCTATTTCAGGGCACTGAAGCTTTCTTT.

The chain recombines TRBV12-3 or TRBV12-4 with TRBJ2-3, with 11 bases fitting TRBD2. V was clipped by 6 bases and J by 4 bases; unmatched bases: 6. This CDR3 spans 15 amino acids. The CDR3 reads CASSRTSGGPDTQYF. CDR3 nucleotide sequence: TGTGCCAGCAGCCGAACTAGCGGGGGCCCAGATACGCAGTATTTT.

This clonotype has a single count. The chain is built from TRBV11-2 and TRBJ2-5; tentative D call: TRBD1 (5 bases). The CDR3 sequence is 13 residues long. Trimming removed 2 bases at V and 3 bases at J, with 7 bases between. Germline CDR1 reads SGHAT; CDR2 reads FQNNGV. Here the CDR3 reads CASSLKQEETQYF. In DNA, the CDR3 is TGTGCCAGCAGCTTAAAACAGGAAGAGACCCAGTACTTC.